The 25 T cell receptor beta chains given below trace back to one sample, sequenced in a study of cytomegalovirus exposure and HLA in healthy donors. Both 60 Vbeta primers and 13 Jbeta primers went into the PCR. Assay used: immunoSEQ multiplex PCR; TCRdb lists only in-frame clones, some missing. The table shows around 250,000 clones, with around 81% occurring only once. Sequenced: PBMCs. The receptors stem from a woman in her sixties in good health and CMV-seropositive.

The V call is TRBV10-3, the J call TRBJ2-1; 10 bases align to TRBD2. The CDR3 is 15 amino acids. Germline CDR1 and CDR2: ENHRY and SYGVKD. With 4 bases clipped from V and 6 bases from J, the junction kept 6 bases outside the gene matches. CDR3 DNA: TGTGCCATCAGTGTGCGAGCGGGAGGGCCCAATGAGCAGTTCTTC. This sequence encodes CAISVRAGGPNEQFF.

The J gene is TRBJ2-3, the V gene TRBV4-1; TRBD2 might be the D (7 bases). This CDR3 comprises 17 residues. The germline gives CDR1 MGHRA, CDR2 YSYEKL. Trimming left V 1 base short and J 5 bases short, with 19 bases between. The CDR3 DNA reads TGCGCCAGCAGCCAAGGTCGCGAGCGGCGGGGGCTAGATACGCAGTATTTT. This translates into CASSQGRERRGLDTQYF.

The rearrangement joins TRBV7-9 to TRBJ1-1, with 9 nucleotides matching TRBD1. Trimming removed 5 bases from V and 5 bases from J; junction bases left unmatched: 6. CDR3 size: 14 residues. The germline V gene has CDR1 SEHNR and CDR2 FQNEAQ (reference sequence). CDR3 in DNA: TGTGCCAGCAGCACCACAGGGGGCGGGACTGAAGCTTTCTTT. The encoded protein is CASSTTGGGTEAFF.

V gene TRBV28 combines with J gene TRBJ2-3; 12 bases align to TRBD2. In germline, CDR1 is MDHEN, CDR2 SYDVKM. The CDR3 is made up of 15 amino acids. The V segment lost 5 bases and the J segment 5 bases; nucleotides outside the gene matches: 5. The CDR3 loop is CASSIGLAGQDTQYF. The DNA of the CDR3 is TGTGCCAGCAGTATCGGACTAGCGGGGCAAGATACGCAGTATTTT.

This sequence joins TRBV4-1 and TRBJ2-1, with 10 bases aligning to TRBD2. The CDR3 spans 17 residues. Germline trimming cut 4 bases from V and 5 bases from J; bases unmatched to any gene: 11. Germline V gene data show CDR1 as MGHRA and CDR2 as YSYEKL. The CDR3 region has the DNA TGCGCCAGCAGCCGAGAAAAACTAGCGGGACATCACAATGAGCAGTTCTTC. Residues: CASSREKLAGHHNEQFF.

This clone was found once. This rearrangement joins TRBV11-3 to TRBJ1-2; perhaps TRBD1 as D (5 bases). From germline, CDR1 is SGHNT and CDR2 YENEEA. The CDR3 spans 13 residues. Trimming removed 5 bases at V and 4 bases at J, with 11 bases between. This CDR3 is CASSLGGGYGYTF. The CDR3 nucleotides read TGTGCCAGCAGCCTGGGGGGTGGCTATGGCTACACCTTC.

Here the CDR3 DNA reads TGTGCCAGCAGCCAAGATGGGGCTAGCGGGAGTAAGCAGTACTTC. Protein product: CASSQDGASGSKQYF. The rearrangement links TRBV14 to TRBJ2-7; TRBD2 aligns across 10 bases. J lost 8 bases, V lost 0 bases, and 7 bases had no gene match. CDR1 and CDR2 (germline): SGHDN, FVKESK. The CDR3 runs to 15 residues.

Concerning this clone: At the DNA level, this CDR3 is encoded by other sequences in the same sample as well. The V and J genes are TRBV7-2 and TRBJ2-7; D may be TRBD2 (6 bases). Germline CDR1 and CDR2: SGHTA and FQGNSA. V lost 2 bases to trimming and J lost 2 bases, with 16 bases between them. This CDR3 has 16 residues. The CDR3 DNA reads TGTGCCAGCAGCTTATTAGGGACTCACAGGCCCTACGAGCAGTACTTC. It specifies CASSLLGTHRPYEQYF.

The rearrangement joins TRBV6-6 to TRBJ2-2, with TRBD2 identical over 10 bases. CDR3 length: 15 amino acids. Germline CDR1 reads MNHNY; CDR2 reads SVGAGI (reference sequence). Trimming at V came to 4 bases and at J to 1 base, leaving 0 bases not matched to a gene. The CDR3 region is CASSSSGRNTGELFF. CDR3 in DNA: TGTGCCAGCAGTTCTAGCGGGAGGAACACCGGGGAGCTGTTTTTT.

V is TRBV28 and J is TRBJ2-1; perhaps TRBD1 as D (8 bases). Trimming left V 5 bases short and J 6 bases short, with 20 bases between. Germline lookup yields CDR1 MDHEN and CDR2 SYDVKM. The CDR3 runs to 16 residues. CDR3 bases: TGTGCCAGCAGTCTTTGGACAGGGACGGGGGGCAATGAGCAGTTCTTC. Residues: CASSLWTGTGGNEQFF.

This chain links TRBV5-6 with TRBJ2-1, with 7 bases aligning to TRBD1. The V segment lost 1 base and the J segment 6 bases; nucleotides outside the gene matches: 10. CDR1 and CDR2 from the germline V gene are SGHDT and YYEEEE. The length of the CDR3 is 16 residues. The CDR3 reads CASSLPGTAPSNEQFF. As DNA, the CDR3 is TGTGCCAGCAGCTTGCCTGGGACAGCCCCGAGCAATGAGCAGTTCTTC.

The chain carries TRBV18 and TRBJ2-7, with 9 bases that match TRBD2. Germline trimming cut 6 bases from V and 5 bases from J; bases unmatched to any gene: 5. The CDR3 is 13 amino acids. Germline V lookup: CDR1 KGHSH, CDR2 LQKENI. CDR3 sequence: CASSRAGGDEQYF. The CDR3 DNA follows: TGTGCCAGCTCCAGAGCGGGAGGAGACGAGCAGTACTTC.

V gene TRBV12-5 combines with J gene TRBJ2-5; 7 positions agree with TRBD1. The J call is in doubt because the DNA end fits TRBJ2-7 better. CDR3 length equals 14 residues. Germline assignment: CDR1 LGHNT and CDR2 FRNRAP. CDR3 nucleotide sequence: TGTGCTAGTGGTTCATCGGGACAGCGCTACGAGCAGTACTTC. Its translation is CASGSSGQRYEQYF.

The chain combines TRBV29-1 with TRBJ2-6; TRBD1 agrees at 10 bases. J was trimmed by 4 bases and V by 6 bases; bases with no gene match: 3. The CDR3 is 14 amino acids. Per germline, CDR1 SQVTM and CDR2 ANQGSEA. In DNA, the CDR3 is TGCAGCGTAGGGACAGGGGTAGGGGCCAACGTCCTGACTTTC. It encodes CSVGTGVGANVLTF. The entire variable domain, with the rest obtained from reference TRBV29-1 and TRBJ2-6, is as follows: SAVISQKPSRDICQRGTSLTIQCQVDSQVTMMFWYRQQPGQSLTLIATANQGSEATYESGFVIDKFPISRPNLTFSTLTVSNMSPEDSSIYLCSVGTGVGANVLTFGAGSRLTVL.

V usage is TRBV6-5 and J usage is TRBJ2-1, with unresolved D. The germline gives CDR1 MNHEY, CDR2 SVGAGI. The CDR3 runs 14 residues. V gave up 4 bases and J gave up 0 bases, with 7 bases separating them. The CDR3 DNA reads as TGTGCCAGCAGTTCCAATCCCTCCTACAATGAGCAGTTCTTC. It codes for CASSSNPSYNEQFF.

The chain recombines TRBV5-4 with TRBJ1-1; TRBD1 might be the D (5 bases). The CDR3 spans 15 residues. Trimming shortened V by 2 bases and J by 1 base, and 12 bases separated the two germline ends. Looked up from germline, CDR1 is SGHNT and CDR2 is YYREEE (reference sequence). The CDR3 loop is CASSFEGLGNTEAFF. The CDR3 DNA reads TGTGCCAGCAGCTTTGAGGGACTGGGGAACACTGAAGCTTTCTTT. Using reference TRBV5-4 and TRBJ1-1 for the parts outside the CDR3, the full variable domain is ETGVTQSPTHLIKTRGQQVTLRCSSQSGHNTVSWYQQALGQGPQFIFQYYREEENGRGNFPPRFSGLQFPNYSSELNVNALELDDSALYLCASSFEGLGNTEAFFGQGTRLTVV.

The J gene is TRBJ1-4, the V gene TRBV19, with a tentative D call TRBD1 (6 bases). V gave up 5 bases and J gave up 7 bases, with 17 bases separating them. The CDR3 spans 15 residues. Germline CDR1 LNHDA, CDR2 SQIVND (reference sequence). CDR3 protein: CASSSEWGLSEKLFF. Here the CDR3 DNA reads TGTGCCAGTAGTTCCGAGTGGGGGCTAAGTGAAAAACTGTTTTTT.

As DNA, the CDR3 is TGCAGCGTTGAAGATGGGGGGAGTAACTATGGCTACACCTTC. Residues: CSVEDGGSNYGYTF. The chain has TRBV29-1 and TRBJ1-2, with D possibly TRBD1 on 5 matching bases. The CDR3 spans 14 residues. V was cut by 0 bases and J by 1 base, with 9 bases left in between. Germline V gene lookup returns CDR1 SQVTM and CDR2 ANQGSEA.

The genes are TRBV27 and TRBJ2-1, with 9 bases matching TRBD2. V trimming: 2 bases; J trimming: 9 bases; junction bases outside the gene matches: 8. Germline CDR1 and CDR2: MNHEY and SMNVEV (reference sequence). The CDR3 consists of 15 residues. For the CDR3, the DNA is TGTGCCAGCAGTTTAAGTCTAGCGGGAAATCTTGAGCAGTTCTTC. The encoded protein is CASSLSLAGNLEQFF.

The V and J genes are TRBV9 and TRBJ1-4, with 7 bases aligning to TRBD1. Germline CDR1 reads SGDLS; CDR2 reads YYNGEE. V shed 0 bases and J 4 bases; nucleotides not matched to a gene: 3. This CDR3 spans 15 amino acids. DNA for the CDR3: TGTGCCAGCAGCGTAGGGGACAGAAATAATGAAAAACTGTTTTTT. Amino acid sequence: CASSVGDRNNEKLFF.

This clone showed up just a few times. This chain connects TRBV28 to TRBJ2-3; perhaps TRBD1 as D (5 bases). The CDR3 totals 14 residues. V was shortened by 7 bases and J by 2 bases, with 13 bases between the two germline ends. Germline V gene data show CDR1 as MDHEN and CDR2 as SYDVKM. The CDR3 reads CASTSGILTDTQYF. CDR3 coding DNA: TGTGCCAGCACCTCAGGGATTCTCACAGATACGCAGTATTTT.

This sequence joins TRBV5-1 and TRBJ2-5; TRBD1 is a possible D gene (6 bases). Germline CDR1 reads SGHRS; CDR2 reads YFSETQ. CDR3 length: 13 residues. V was cut by 4 bases and J by 5 bases, with 12 bases left in between. CDR3 in amino acids: CASSHPGVETQYF. The CDR3 DNA reads TGCGCCAGCAGCCATCCAGGGGTGGAGACCCAGTACTTC.

This clone was counted once. V gene TRBV11-2 combines with J gene TRBJ1-4; TRBD1 agrees at 7 bases. Germline V gene lookup returns CDR1 SGHAT and CDR2 FQNNGV. This CDR3 contains 17 residues. Trimming removed 3 bases from V and 0 bases from J; junction bases left unmatched: 7. CDR3 region: CASSFHRGVATNEKLFF. The CDR3 nucleotides read TGTGCCAGCAGCTTTCACAGGGGAGTTGCAACTAATGAAAAACTGTTTTTT.

V gene TRBV27 combines with J gene TRBJ1-1, with D hard to call. Germline V gene lookup returns CDR1 MNHEY and CDR2 SMNVEV (reference sequence). V lost 5 bases to trimming and J lost 9 bases, with 16 bases between them. This CDR3 region has 13 residues. The CDR3 sequence: CASSHGDTYKAFF. The CDR3 nucleotides are TGTGCCAGCAGTCACGGGGATACTTACAAAGCTTTCTTT.

This clone was observed a few times. The chain joins TRBV6-6 to TRBJ2-7, with TRBD1 matching 8 bases. From germline, CDR1 is MNHNY and CDR2 SVGAGI (reference sequence). The CDR3 is 14 residues long. J lost 3 bases, V lost 6 bases, and 7 bases had no gene match. DNA for the CDR3: TGTGCCAGCAGCACCCGGGACAGGATCTACGAGCAGTACTTC. It specifies CASSTRDRIYEQYF.